This paragraph covers one T cell receptor beta chain sequence. Its target is not known. The data stem from a study of shared clonotypes between healthy human individuals. The study, taken as a whole, reports: Sharing across a few donors was seen in about 5% of naive CD4 clonotypes. Large sequencing depth failed to make sorted-subset sequencing complete, rarefaction showed.

In the authors' methods: Without quality scores, immunoSEQ junctional reads could not be filtered like full-length reads. Method: immunoSEQ multiplex PCR; TCRdb's copy keeps in-frame clones and lacks some. Clonal size and the V and J genes are those of that table, whereas D and trimming came from the DNA. The table shows around 610,000 clones, with approximately 96% occurring only once. Naive CD8 isolation took CD45RO-negative cells positively selected for CCR7 and excluded terminally differentiated effector memory CD45RA+ cells. The sample comprised naive CD8+ T cells sorted from blood. The receptor was isolated from a woman in her 30s in good health.

CDR3: CASSLGGDYGYTF. The CDR3 nucleotides are TGTGCCAGCAGTTTGGGGGGTGACTATGGCTACACCTTC. The chain is built from TRBV28 and TRBJ1-2; TRBD1 is a possible D gene (5 bases). Trimming took 3 bases from V and 3 from J, leaving 8 bases between them. Germline-derived CDR1 and CDR2 are MDHEN and SYDVKM. The length of the CDR3 is 13 residues.